One sample yielded the 32 T cell receptor beta chains listed below, sequenced in a study of blood T cell repertoires in COVID-19. Some clones are missing from TCRdb's copy, which holds only in-frame ones; the method was immunoSEQ multiplex PCR. The data contain a few hundred thousand clones, more than 75% of them singletons. The specimen sequenced was peripheral blood. Receptor source: a woman between 45 and 60 years old with acute or convalescent COVID-19.

In the case of this clone: The sample contains more than one DNA sequence encoding this CDR3. The chain carries TRBV3-1 (or the pseudogene TRBV3-2) and TRBJ2-7; D perhaps matches TRBD2 (5 bases). V was trimmed by 0 bases and J by 3 bases, leaving 12 bases between them. The CDR3 spans 15 residues. CDR1 and CDR2 from the germline V gene are LGHDT and YNNKEL (reference sequence). CDR3 in amino acids: CASSQDWTGSYEQYF. CDR3 bases: TGTGCCAGCAGCCAAGATTGGACTGGAAGCTACGAGCAGTACTTC.

To note about this clone: The same CDR3 can be traced to other DNA sequences in this sample. V is TRBV29-1 and J is TRBJ1-2; a possible D gene is TRBD1 (5 bases). Germline-derived CDR1 and CDR2 are SQVTM and ANQGSEA. This CDR3 has 13 residues. Between the trimmed V and J ends, which lost 4 bases and 2 bases, there was a span of 11 bases. The CDR3 nucleotides are TGCAGCGTTGGTGACAGCAGGAACTATGGCTACACCTTC. Translated, it gives CSVGDSRNYGYTF. Full variable domain (remainder filled in from reference TRBV29-1 and TRBJ1-2): SAVISQKPSRDICQRGTSLTIQCQVDSQVTMMFWYRQQPGQSLTLIATANQGSEATYESGFVIDKFPISRPNLTFSTLTVSNMSPEDSSIYLCSVGDSRNYGYTFGSGTRLTVV.

This clone has just one count. J is TRBJ2-4 and V is TRBV19; TRBD1 aligns across 7 bases. The J segment lost 10 bases and the V segment lost 7 bases, leaving 10 bases of the junction unmatched. The CDR3 consists of 13 residues. Germline V gene lookup returns CDR1 LNHDA and CDR2 SQIVND (reference sequence). CDR3 nucleotides: TGTGCCAGTACCTCGGGACAGCAAGATATTCAGTACTTC. It yields the protein CASTSGQQDIQYF.

The chain uses TRBV11-3 and TRBJ1-1; TRBD1 might be the D (6 bases). V lost 4 bases to trimming and J lost 1 base, with 7 bases between them. Germline lookup yields CDR1 SGHNT and CDR2 YENEEA. The CDR3 contains 13 residues. Here the CDR3 reads CASSWGQNTEAFF. In nucleotides, the CDR3 is TGTGCCAGCAGCTGGGGACAGAACACTGAAGCTTTCTTT. The full variable domain, with the rest looked up from reference TRBV11-3 and TRBJ1-1, is EAGVVQSPRYKIIEKKQPVAFWCNPISGHNTLYWYLQNLGQGPELLIRYENEEAVDDSQLPKDRFSAERLKGVDSTLKIQPAELGDSAVYLCASSWGQNTEAFFGQGTRLTVV.

The CDR3 reads CSVAEGNTEAFF. The DNA for the CDR3 is TGCAGCGTCGCGGAGGGCAACACTGAAGCTTTCTTT. The rearrangement uses TRBV29-1 and TRBJ1-1, with D hard to call. V was shortened by 6 bases and J by 2 bases, with 10 bases between the two germline ends. Germline CDR1 reads SQVTM; CDR2 reads ANQGSEA. The CDR3 consists of 12 residues.

The chain uses TRBV5-8 and TRBJ2-2; D remains unclear. The CDR3 totals 16 residues. The germline V gene encodes CDR1 SGHTS and CDR2 YDEGEE. The germline V and J ends were trimmed by 4 bases and 4 bases, with 17 bases remaining between them. The CDR3 region has the DNA TGTGCCAGCAGCGTCACTTTGGGCGTTACCACCGGGGAGCTGTTTTTT. Translation: CASSVTLGVTTGELFF.

Points on this clone: Other DNA sequences in this specimen translate into the identical CDR3. The chain recombines TRBV28 with TRBJ1-5, with 8 bases lining up with TRBD1. This CDR3 is 15 amino acids long. From germline, CDR1 is MDHEN and CDR2 SYDVKM. With V trimmed by 5 bases and J by 1 base, 4 bases remained unmatched. The CDR3: CASSRDRGSNQPQHF. The CDR3 DNA is TGTGCCAGCAGTCGCGACAGGGGAAGCAATCAGCCCCAGCATTTT. Supplemented by reference TRBV28 and TRBJ1-5, the full variable domain reads DVKVTQSSRYLVKRTGEKVFLECVQDMDHENMFWYRQDPGLGLRLIYFSYDVKMKEKGDIPEGYSVSREKKERFSLILESASTNQTSMYLCASSRDRGSNQPQHFGDGTRLSIL.

The chain is built from TRBV11-2 and TRBJ2-1, with TRBD2 matching 9 bases. V was clipped by 2 bases and J by 8 bases; unmatched bases: 10. CDR3 length: 16 residues. Germline V gene sequence: CDR1 SGHAT, CDR2 FQNNGV. Here the CDR3 reads CASSLRVAGGVYEQFF. CDR3 DNA sequence: TGTGCCAGCAGCTTAAGGGTGGCGGGAGGGGTGTATGAGCAGTTCTTC.

This clone appeared a few times. This chain joins TRBV27 and TRBJ2-3; 8 nucleotides agree with TRBD2. The V gene end was trimmed by 1 base and the J gene end by 2 bases; junction bases not matched to a gene: 8. The CDR3 consists of 17 residues. Germline-derived CDR1 and CDR2 are MNHEY and SMNVEV (reference sequence). CDR3: CASSLYPPGGPTDTQYF. As DNA, the CDR3 is TGTGCCAGCAGTTTATACCCTCCGGGAGGGCCCACAGATACGCAGTATTTT.

The chain joins TRBV5-8 to TRBJ2-5, with 8 bases that match TRBD1. The CDR3 totals 15 residues. Germline V gene data show CDR1 as SGHTS and CDR2 as YDEGEE. J gave up 5 bases and V 1 base, and 7 bases lay outside the gene matches. The CDR3 spells CASSLSRGRIETQYF. The CDR3 DNA follows: TGTGCCAGCAGCTTGTCCAGGGGGCGGATCGAGACCCAGTACTTC. Together with reference TRBV5-8 and TRBJ2-5, the CDR3 gives the full variable domain: EAGVTQSPTHLIKTRGQQATLRCSPISGHTSVYWYQQALGLGLQFLLWYDEGEERNRGNFPPRFSGRQFPNYSSELNVNALELEDSALYLCASSLSRGRIETQYFGPGTRLLVL.

V usage is TRBV7-2 and J usage is TRBJ2-7, with D hard to call. The CDR3 is made up of 13 amino acids. The ends were cut back, 1 base at V and 3 bases at J, with 7 bases in the middle. Germline assignment: CDR1 SGHTA and CDR2 FQGNSA. The CDR3 DNA is TGTGCCAGCAGCTTAGTTAAAAACTACGAGCAGTACTTC. Residues: CASSLVKNYEQYF.

This clone was recorded once. The chain is built from TRBV5-1 and TRBJ1-5; tentatively, D is TRBD1 (5 bases). The CDR3 is 15 residues long. V lost 4 bases to trimming and J lost 4 bases, with 15 bases between them. Germline loops: CDR1 SGHRS, CDR2 YFSETQ. CDR3: CASSEGTIGNQPQHF. Here the CDR3 DNA reads TGCGCCAGCAGCGAAGGGACTATTGGGAATCAGCCCCAGCATTTT.

The chain recombines TRBV9 with TRBJ2-2; perhaps TRBD2 as D (6 bases). Trimming shortened V by 4 bases and J by 1 base, and 17 bases separated the two germline ends. This CDR3 has 17 residues. Germline V lookup: CDR1 SGDLS, CDR2 YYNGEE. The CDR3 DNA reads TGTGCCAGCAGCCCGGGAAGGGACTGGGGGAACACCGGGGAGCTGTTTTTT. It encodes CASSPGRDWGNTGELFF. Filled out from reference TRBV9 and TRBJ2-2, the complete variable domain reads DSGVTQTPKHLITATGQRVTLRCSPRSGDLSVYWYQQSLDQGLQFLIQYYNGEERAKGNILERFSAQQFPDLHSELNLSSLELGDSALYFCASSPGRDWGNTGELFFGEGSRLTVL.

This rearrangement joins TRBV12-5 to TRBJ2-1; 9 positions agree with TRBD1. CDR3 length equals 15 residues. After removal of 1 base from V and 5 bases from J, the junction contained 3 bases not matched to a gene. From germline, CDR1 is LGHNT and CDR2 FRNRAP. CDR3 coding DNA: TGTGCTAGTGGTTTGGGGACAGGGGAAAACAATGAGCAGTTCTTC. As protein: CASGLGTGENNEQFF.

This clone was picked up one time. The chain uses TRBV4-2 and TRBJ1-1, with TRBD1 matching 9 bases. With V trimmed by 4 bases and J by 11 bases, 14 bases remained unmatched. The CDR3 extends over 15 amino acids. In germline, CDR1 is LGHNA, CDR2 YNFKEQ. The CDR3 sequence is CASSPSGTGSLAAFF. CDR3 coding DNA: TGTGCCAGCAGCCCATCCGGGACAGGGTCCTTGGCGGCTTTCTTT.

The chain recombines TRBV6-2 or TRBV6-3 with TRBJ1-1; TRBD1 matches at 7 bases. The trim removed 2 bases at V and 4 bases at J, leaving 7 bases unmatched. The CDR3 consists of 15 residues. Looked up from germline, CDR1 is MNHEY and CDR2 is SVGEGT. The CDR3 DNA sequence: TGTGCCAGCAGTTACCTGACAGGGAGAAGCACTGAAGCTTTCTTT. This codes for CASSYLTGRSTEAFF.

The chain couples TRBV29-1 to TRBJ1-1; the D gene is possibly TRBD1 (5 bases). The length of the CDR3 is 13 residues. The germline V gene encodes CDR1 SQVTM and CDR2 ANQGSEA. Trimming removed 4 bases at V and 1 base at J, with 10 bases between. CDR3 loop: CSVVGQTNTEAFF. In DNA form, the CDR3 reads TGCAGCGTTGTAGGACAAACGAACACTGAAGCTTTCTTT.

V is TRBV5-6 and J is TRBJ2-7, with D perhaps TRBD2 (5 bases). V shed 3 bases and J shed 6 bases, with 19 bases lying between them. The CDR3 has 15 residues. Germline lookup yields CDR1 SGHDT and CDR2 YYEEEE. In DNA form, the CDR3 reads TGTGCCAGCAGCTATCCCGGCTCGCTCCGGGGCGAGCAGTACTTC. Translation: CASSYPGSLRGEQYF.

The V call is TRBV3-1 (or the pseudogene TRBV3-2), the J call TRBJ2-5; TRBD1 agrees at 9 bases. The CDR3 is 14 amino acids. V was pared by 4 bases and J by 3 bases, with 3 bases of the junction left unmatched. Germline-derived CDR1 and CDR2 are LGHDT and YNNKEL (reference sequence). The CDR3 spells CASSRRTGEETQYF. In nucleotides, the CDR3 is TGTGCCAGCAGCCGTAGGACAGGGGAAGAGACCCAGTACTTC.

The rearrangement joins TRBV27 to TRBJ1-1, with TRBD1 as a possible D gene (5 bases). The CDR3 extends over 17 amino acids. Germline V gene data show CDR1 as MNHEY and CDR2 as SMNVEV (reference sequence). V dropped 8 bases and J dropped 5 bases, with 27 bases sitting between them. The CDR3 DNA is TGTGCCAGCTTACCCTTCCTCGGGACTTCGAAGTATACTGAAGCTTTCTTT. Protein: CASLPFLGTSKYTEAFF.

V gene TRBV24-1 combines with J gene TRBJ2-5, with 8 bases aligning to TRBD1. The germline V gene encodes CDR1 KGHDR and CDR2 SFDVKD. This CDR3 region has 14 residues. V lost 5 bases to trimming and J lost 5 bases; unmatched junction nucleotides: 6. The CDR3 loop is CATSAKDRGETQYF. The CDR3 DNA reads TGTGCCACCAGTGCAAAAGACAGGGGCGAGACCCAGTACTTC.

This clone was recorded a few times. This rearrangement joins TRBV20-1 to TRBJ2-1; D ambiguous. The germline CDR1 and CDR2 sequences are DFQATT and SNEGSKA (reference sequence). V lost 3 bases to trimming and J lost 6 bases, with 3 bases between them. There are 10 residues in the CDR3. In nucleotides, the CDR3 is TGCAGTGCTAGCCTCAATGAGCAGTTCTTC. Its protein is CSASLNEQFF.

V usage is TRBV5-4 and J usage is TRBJ2-5; no clear D. Trimming shortened V by 1 base and J by 2 bases, and 9 bases separated the two germline ends. The V gene's germline CDR1 is SGHNT and CDR2 YYREEE (reference sequence). There are 14 residues in the CDR3. CDR3 DNA: TGTGCCAGCAGCTTGAGTCAGGATCAAGAGACCCAGTACTTC. It specifies CASSLSQDQETQYF.

This clone turned up a few times. The chain combines TRBV28 with TRBJ2-7, with D perhaps matching TRBD2 (5 bases). The CDR3 has 13 amino acids. CDR1 MDHEN and CDR2 SYDVKM come from the germline V gene. Trimming took 9 bases from V and 0 from J, leaving 12 bases between them. CDR3 protein: CASHTRGSYEQYF. In DNA, the CDR3 is TGTGCCAGTCATACTAGAGGCTCCTACGAGCAGTACTTC.

The rearrangement links TRBV19 to TRBJ1-5; D possibly corresponds to TRBD1 (5 bases). Per germline, CDR1 LNHDA and CDR2 SQIVND (reference sequence). The CDR3 is made up of 13 amino acids. Trimming took off 6 bases at V and 5 bases at J, with 11 bases between the two ends. CDR3 region: CASRKGSYQPQHF. The CDR3 DNA sequence: TGTGCCAGTAGGAAGGGGTCCTATCAGCCCCAGCATTTT.

The DNA for the CDR3 is TGTGCCAGCAGCTTGGAGGCTAAGAAAAACACTGAAGCTTTCTTT. Amino acid sequence: CASSLEAKKNTEAFF. V usage is TRBV7-6 and J usage is TRBJ1-1; D ambiguous. The ends were cut back, 3 bases at V and 2 bases at J, with 13 bases in the middle. The CDR3 loop spans 15 amino acids. Germline V lookup: CDR1 SGHVS, CDR2 FNYEAQ.

The chain recombines TRBV29-1 with TRBJ2-3; 8 nucleotides match TRBD2. Trimming cost V 4 bases and J 0 bases; bases outside gene matches: 9. CDR3 length equals 16 residues. Looked up from germline, CDR1 is SQVTM and CDR2 is ANQGSEA. The CDR3 region is CSVGPRLATSTDTQYF. The CDR3 DNA reads TGCAGCGTTGGGCCTAGACTAGCGACTAGCACAGATACGCAGTATTTT.

The genes are TRBV7-9 and TRBJ1-5; D might be TRBD1 (6 bases). This CDR3 is 15 amino acids long. The germline gives CDR1 SEHNR, CDR2 FQNEAQ (reference sequence). V was cut by 5 bases and J by 11 bases, with 22 bases left in between. CDR3 nucleotides: TGTGCCAGCAGCCTCTCGGGAGGGGGAGCAGAGGCCCAGCATTTT. Translated: CASSLSGGGAEAQHF.

This chain joins TRBV10-3 and TRBJ2-2; D gene uncertain. V gave up 2 bases and J gave up 4 bases, with 8 bases separating them. This CDR3 has 14 amino acids. The germline CDR1 and CDR2 sequences are ENHRY and SYGVKD. The CDR3 spells CAISEAQSTGELFF. CDR3 nucleotides: TGTGCCATCAGTGAGGCACAAAGCACCGGGGAGCTGTTTTTT.

CDR3 DNA sequence: TGTGCCAGCACCCCAACCGGACAGGCCACCTACGAGCAGTACTTC. Its translation: CASTPTGQATYEQYF. The rearrangement links TRBV25-1 to TRBJ2-7; 7 bases fit TRBD1. The germline V gene encodes CDR1 MGHDK and CDR2 SYGVNS. With 7 bases clipped from V and 2 bases from J, the junction kept 11 bases outside the gene matches. CDR3 size: 15 residues.

The V gene is TRBV11-2, the J gene TRBJ1-1; 11 bases agree with TRBD1. This CDR3 contains 15 residues. Germline-derived CDR1 and CDR2 are SGHAT and FQNNGV. V dropped 1 base and J dropped 6; count of bases not matched to a gene: 4. CDR3 region: CASSLAGTGGSEAFF. CDR3 coding DNA: TGTGCCAGCAGCTTAGCCGGGACAGGGGGTTCTGAAGCTTTCTTT. Complete variable domain (other parts from reference TRBV11-2 and TRBJ1-1): EAGVAQSPRYKIIEKRQSVAFWCNPISGHATLYWYQQILGQGPKLLIQFQNNGVVDDSQLPKDRFSAERLKGVDSTLKIQPAKLEDSAVYLCASSLAGTGGSEAFFGQGTRLTVV.

The V and J genes are TRBV6-2 or TRBV6-3 and TRBJ1-1; D is unclear. CDR3 length: 14 amino acids. Germline CDR1 MNHEY, CDR2 SVGEGT. Trimming shortened V by 3 bases and J by 0 bases, and 8 bases separated the two germline ends. The CDR3 loop reads CASSYMSVNTEAFF. In DNA form, the CDR3 reads TGTGCCAGCAGTTATATGTCCGTGAACACTGAAGCTTTCTTT.